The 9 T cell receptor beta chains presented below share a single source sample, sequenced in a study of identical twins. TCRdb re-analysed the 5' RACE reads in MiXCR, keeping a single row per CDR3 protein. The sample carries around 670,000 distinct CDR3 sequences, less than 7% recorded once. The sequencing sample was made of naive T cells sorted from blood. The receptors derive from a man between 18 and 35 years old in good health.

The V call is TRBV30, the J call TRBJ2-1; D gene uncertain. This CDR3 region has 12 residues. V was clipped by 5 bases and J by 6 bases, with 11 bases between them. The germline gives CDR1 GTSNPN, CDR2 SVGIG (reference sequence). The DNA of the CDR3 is TGTGCCTGGGGCCGGTGGGGCAATGAGCAGTTCTTC. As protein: CAWGRWGNEQFF.

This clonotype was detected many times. DNA of the CDR3: TGCGCCAGCAGTCCACAGGGAGGTGGCAATCAGCCCCAGCATTTT. It codes for CASSPQGGGNQPQHF. The chain combines TRBV5-1 with TRBJ1-5; a weak D match, TRBD1 (6 bases). The V end lost 5 bases, the J end lost 2 bases, and 14 bases lay between the germline ends. Looked up from germline, CDR1 is SGHRS and CDR2 is YFSETQ. The CDR3 runs to 15 residues.

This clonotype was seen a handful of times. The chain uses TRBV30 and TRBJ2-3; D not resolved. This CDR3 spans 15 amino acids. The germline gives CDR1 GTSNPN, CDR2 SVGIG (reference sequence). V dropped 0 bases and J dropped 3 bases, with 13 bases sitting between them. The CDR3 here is CAWSVSGTFTDTQYF. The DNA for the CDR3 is TGTGCCTGGAGTGTATCAGGCACTTTTACAGATACGCAGTATTTT.

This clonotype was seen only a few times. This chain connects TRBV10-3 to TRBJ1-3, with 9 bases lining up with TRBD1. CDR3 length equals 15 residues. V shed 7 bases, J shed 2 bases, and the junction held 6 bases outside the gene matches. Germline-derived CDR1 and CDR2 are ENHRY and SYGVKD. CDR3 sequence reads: CAIKVGQGAGNTIYF. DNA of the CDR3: TGTGCCATCAAGGTGGGACAGGGAGCTGGAAACACCATATATTTT.

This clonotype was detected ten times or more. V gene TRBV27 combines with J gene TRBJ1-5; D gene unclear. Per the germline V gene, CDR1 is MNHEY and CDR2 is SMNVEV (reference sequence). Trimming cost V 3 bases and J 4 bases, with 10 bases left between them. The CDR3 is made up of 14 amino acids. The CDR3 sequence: CASSLSGVNQPQHF. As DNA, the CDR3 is TGTGCCAGCAGTTTGTCCGGGGTAAATCAGCCCCAGCATTTT.

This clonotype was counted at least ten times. The CDR3, as DNA: TGTGCCATCAGTTTGACAGATCAGCCCCAGCATTTT. Its translation is CAISLTDQPQHF. The chain combines TRBV10-3 with TRBJ1-5; TRBD1 might be the D (5 bases). This CDR3 region has 12 residues. Germline V CDR1 and CDR2: ENHRY, SYGVKD. Trimming pared 5 bases from V and 5 bases from J, leaving 7 bases between.

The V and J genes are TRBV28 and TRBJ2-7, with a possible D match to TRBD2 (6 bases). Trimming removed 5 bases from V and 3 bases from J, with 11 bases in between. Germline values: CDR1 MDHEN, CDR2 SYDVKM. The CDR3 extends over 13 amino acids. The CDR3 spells CASSGRDRYEQYF. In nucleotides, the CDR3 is TGTGCCAGCAGTGGGCGGGATCGCTACGAGCAGTACTTC.

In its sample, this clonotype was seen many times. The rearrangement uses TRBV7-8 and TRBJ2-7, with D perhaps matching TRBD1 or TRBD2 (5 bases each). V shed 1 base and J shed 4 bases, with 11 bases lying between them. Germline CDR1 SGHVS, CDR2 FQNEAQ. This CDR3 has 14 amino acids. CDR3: CASSLGGPHYEQYV. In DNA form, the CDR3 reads TGTGCCAGCAGCTTAGGGGGACCCCATTACGAGCAGTACGTC.

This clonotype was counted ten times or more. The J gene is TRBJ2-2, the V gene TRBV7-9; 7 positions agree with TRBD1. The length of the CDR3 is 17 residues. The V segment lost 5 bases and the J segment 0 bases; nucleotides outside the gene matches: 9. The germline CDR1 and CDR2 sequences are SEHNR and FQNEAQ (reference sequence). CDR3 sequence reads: CASSESSGTANTGELFF. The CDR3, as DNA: TGTGCCAGCAGCGAATCCTCCGGGACAGCGAACACCGGGGAGCTGTTTTTT.